This is a list of T cell receptor beta chains from one sample in a study of identical twins. MiXCR, run by TCRdb on the 5' RACE reads, gives a single entry per CDR3 protein. The sample carries more than 1.5 million distinct CDR3 sequences, less than 40% recorded once. Sequenced sample: cord blood. The receptor set was obtained from a newborn girl in good health. The CDR3 runs from the conserved cysteine through the conserved F or W. A D gene is named only where the DNA matches it firmly. Some rows have no size entry. The others give once, few or many, or a class for an expanded clone.

CDR3aa	CDR3nt	d_gene	j_gene	v_gene	abundance
CASSLVRQDEQYF	TGTGCCAGCAGCTTAGTACGACAGGACGAGCAGTACTTC	.	TRBJ2-7	TRBV11-2	many
CASRTGGAQETQYF	TGCGCCAGCAGAACAGGGGGTGCTCAAGAGACCCAGTACTTC	TRBD1	TRBJ2-5	TRBV10-2	.
CSVPSGTGANTEAFF	TGCAGCGTCCCATCCGGGACAGGGGCCAACACTGAAGCTTTCTTT	TRBD1	TRBJ1-1	TRBV29-1	few
CSVVFEGWSNQPQHF	TGCAGCGTTGTGTTCGAGGGATGGAGCAATCAGCCCCAGCATTTT	.	TRBJ1-5	TRBV29-1	.
CASSCRWRQPQHF	TGTGCCAGCAGCTGCCGCTGGAGACAGCCCCAGCATTTT	.	TRBJ1-5	TRBV11-3	few
CSAILAGVRDTQYF	TGCAGCGCCATACTAGCGGGAGTAAGAGATACGCAGTATTTT	TRBD2	TRBJ2-3	TRBV29-1	few
CAWSVSSGGGQFF	TGTGCCTGGAGTGTATCGAGCGGGGGAGGGCAGTTCTTC	TRBD2	TRBJ2-1	TRBV30	.
CSASQGDYGYTF	TGCAGTGCTAGTCAGGGGGACTATGGCTACACCTTC	TRBD1	TRBJ1-2	TRBV20-1	.
CASAPIGAYEQFF	TGCGCCAGCGCCCCCATAGGGGCCTATGAGCAGTTCTTC	.	TRBJ2-1	TRBV5-1	.
CSARVVPNYGYTF	TGCAGTGCTAGGGTAGTTCCTAACTATGGCTACACCTTC	.	TRBJ1-2	TRBV20-1	many
CASSADGLMGDTQYF	TGTGCCAGCAGCGCCGATGGACTAATGGGGGATACGCAGTATTTT	.	TRBJ2-3	TRBV4-2	few
CASSQFPGPAQHF	TGCGCCAGCAGCCAATTCCCTGGCCCGGCCCAGCATTTT	.	TRBJ1-5	TRBV4-1	.
CASMDTHKDEQYF	TGTGCCAGCATGGACACACATAAGGACGAGCAGTACTTC	.	TRBJ2-7	TRBV6-1	.
CASSSAPPNFNYGYTF	TGTGCCAGCAGTTCCGCGCCTCCTAACTTCAACTATGGCTACACCTTC	.	TRBJ1-2	TRBV12-3/TRBV12-4	few
CASSVAGQYNEQFF	TGTGCCAGCAGCGTAGCGGGACAATACAATGAGCAGTTCTTC	.	TRBJ2-1	TRBV9	.
CASSFNLGGWTYNEQFF	TGTGCCAGCAGTTTTAACTTAGGAGGGTGGACCTACAATGAGCAGTTCTTC	.	TRBJ2-1	TRBV28	few
CASSPRTGKEKLFF	TGCGCCAGCAGCCCCCGGACAGGGAAAGAAAAACTGTTTTTT	TRBD1	TRBJ1-4	TRBV4-1	many
CTFGQLSSYNEQFF	TGCACCTTCGGACAGCTCAGCTCCTACAATGAGCAGTTCTTC	.	TRBJ2-1	TRBV20-1	.
CAIRNGTAYGYTF	TGTGCCATCAGAAACGGGACAGCCTATGGCTACACCTTC	TRBD1	TRBJ1-2	TRBV10-3	.
CASSSGLGNSPLHF	TGTGCCAGCAGTTCGGGACTGGGGAATTCACCCCTCCACTTT	.	TRBJ1-6	TRBV6-5	few
CASRRTGSGYGYTF	TGTGCCAGCAGGCGGACAGGGTCAGGATATGGCTACACCTTC	TRBD1	TRBJ1-2	TRBV28	.
CASSLFHAGPSTDTQYF	TGTGCCAGCAGTTTATTCCACGCAGGGCCCAGCACAGATACGCAGTATTTT	.	TRBJ2-3	TRBV27	.
CASSFFGGIDTQYF	TGCGCCAGCAGCTTTTTCGGCGGGATAGATACGCAGTATTTT	.	TRBJ2-3	TRBV5-1	.
CASRGGGRGEQFF	TGTGCCAGCAGGGGTGGAGGGAGGGGTGAGCAGTTCTTC	TRBD2	TRBJ2-1	TRBV5-8	few
CASSARTGSNTGELFF	TGTGCCAGCAGCGCGAGGACAGGGAGCAACACCGGGGAGCTGTTTTTT	TRBD1	TRBJ2-2	TRBV9	.
CASKARGSSYNEQFF	TGTGCCAGCAAAGCTAGGGGGAGTTCCTACAATGAGCAGTTCTTC	.	TRBJ2-1	TRBV6-1	.